These T cell receptor beta chains were read from a single sample in a study of technical replicates of blood from a handful of donors. Assay: immunoSEQ multiplex PCR; the TCRdb copy retains only in-frame clones and omits some. The table lists some 74,000 clones, approximately 97% of them singletons, with about 0.28% in the top ten. Sequenced material: T cells isolated from PBMCs. All receptors derive from a human donor in good health. Each CDR3 is given with its conserved first and last residue. A D gene is named only where the DNA matches it firmly. A row's size may be missing; if present it is once, few, many or a size class.

CASSPPGQGIHEQYF | TGTGCCAGCTCACCCCCAGGACAGGGAATTCACGAGCAGTACTTC | TRBJ2-7 | TRBD1 | TRBV18 | NA
CASSPPGVGNIQYF | TGTGCCAGCAGCCCCCCAGGGGTCGGGAACATTCAGTACTTC | TRBJ2-4 | NA | TRBV28 | once
CASSQEGGDRAYEQYF | TGTGCCAGCAGCCAAGAGGGGGGGGACAGGGCGTACGAGCAGTACTTC | TRBJ2-7 | TRBD1 | TRBV4-2 | NA
CASTYQGQGRPQHF | TGTGCCAGTACCTACCAGGGACAGGGGAGGCCCCAGCATTTT | TRBJ1-5 | TRBD1 | TRBV19 | NA
CASSLSANEQFF | TGTGCCAGCAGTTTATCTGCGAATGAGCAGTTCTTC | TRBJ2-1 | NA | TRBV27 | NA
CASSSGGGKRTGELFF | TGTGCCAGCAGCTCTGGGGGAGGGAAGAGGACCGGGGAGCTGTTTTTT | TRBJ2-2 | TRBD2 | TRBV5-4 | NA
CASSQDTGAYGYTF | TGCGCCAGCAGCCAAGATACAGGGGCCTATGGCTACACCTTC | TRBJ1-2 | TRBD1 | TRBV4-3 | NA
CASSVTGLNTEAFF | TGTGCCAGCAGCGTAACAGGGTTGAACACTGAAGCTTTCTTT | TRBJ1-1 | NA | TRBV9 | NA
CASSPVNNEQFF | TGTGCCAGCAGCCCGGTAAACAATGAGCAGTTCTTC | TRBJ2-1 | NA | TRBV5-6 | NA
CASSWLGGAMVEKLFF | TGTGCCAGCAGCTGGCTCGGGGGGGCGATGGTTGAAAAACTGTTTTTT | TRBJ1-4 | NA | TRBV7-2 | NA
CASSLVGQGHTGELFF | TGTGCCAGTAGTCTCGTCGGACAGGGGCACACCGGGGAGCTGTTTTTT | TRBJ2-2 | TRBD1 | TRBV19 | NA
CASSYTGTGGQETQYF | TGTGCCAGCAGTTACACCGGGACAGGGGGCCAAGAGACCCAGTACTTC | TRBJ2-5 | TRBD1 | TRBV6-6 | NA
CAPSRETGFSSYEQYF | TGTGCCCCCTCGAGGGAGACCGGTTTTAGCTCCTACGAGCAGTACTTC | TRBJ2-7 | NA | TRBV7-3 | once
CASSLSMVGGLSYEQYF | TGTGCCAGCAGCCTGTCGATGGTCGGCGGGTTATCCTACGAGCAGTACTTC | TRBJ2-7 | NA | TRBV5-8 | NA
CASSQVGTDWEQYF | TGTGCCAGCAGCCAAGTGGGGACAGATTGGGAGCAGTACTTC | TRBJ2-7 | TRBD1 | TRBV14 | NA
CASSPSTSGTGELFF | TGTGCCAGCAGCCCTTCGACTAGCGGTACCGGGGAGCTGTTTTTT | TRBJ2-2 | TRBD2 | TRBV7-2 | NA
CASSLGRDSTDTQYF | TGCGCCAGCAGCTTGGGCCGGGATAGCACAGATACGCAGTATTTT | TRBJ2-3 | NA | TRBV5-1 | NA
CASSFSGLAGVVNEQFF | TGTGCCAGCAGCTTTTCGGGACTAGCGGGAGTCGTGAATGAGCAGTTCTTC | TRBJ2-1 | TRBD2 | TRBV5-6 | NA
CASSPPLGSGNTIYF | TGTGCCAGCAGTCCGCCTCTAGGCTCTGGAAACACCATATATTTT | TRBJ1-3 | NA | TRBV28 | NA
CASNEPFTAVQYF | TGTGCCAGCAACGAGCCCTTTACAGCGGTGCAGTACTTC | TRBJ2-7 | NA | TRBV2 | NA
CASLGGLEQFF | TGTGCCAGCCTCGGAGGACTAGAGCAGTTCTTC | TRBJ2-1 | NA | TRBV6-1 | once
CASSRLANTGELFF | TGTGCCAGCAGCCGACTAGCGAACACCGGGGAGCTGTTTTTT | TRBJ2-2 | NA | TRBV6-4 | once
CASSSLASQETQYF | TGTGCCAGCAGTTCCCTAGCGAGTCAGGAGACCCAGTACTTC | TRBJ2-5 | NA | TRBV6-5 | NA
CASSEDRSEAGELFF | TGTGCCAGCAGTGAGGACAGGTCCGAGGCCGGGGAGCTGTTTTTT | TRBJ2-2 | TRBD1 | TRBV5-4 | NA
CASSSSFRDTEAFF | TGTGCCAGCAGCTCCTCCTTTCGGGACACTGAAGCTTTCTTT | TRBJ1-1 | NA | TRBV7-2 | NA
CASRAGLNYGYTF | TGTGCCAGCCGGGCCGGACTTAACTATGGCTACACCTTC | TRBJ1-2 | NA | TRBV6-1 | NA
CATTEGWNEQFF | TGTGCCACCACGGAGGGGTGGAATGAGCAGTTCTTC | TRBJ2-1 | NA | TRBV19 | NA
CASSLEYRDEDTQYF | TGTGCCAGCAGCTTGGAGTACAGGGATGAAGATACGCAGTATTTT | TRBJ2-3 | NA | TRBV5-6 | NA
CASAQSTDTQYF | TGTGCCAGCGCGCAAAGCACAGATACGCAGTATTTT | TRBJ2-3 | NA | TRBV9 | NA
CASSSSVLPYEQYF | TGTGCCAGCAGTAGCAGCGTCCTTCCCTACGAGCAGTACTTC | TRBJ2-7 | NA | TRBV6-5 | NA
CASSARTSGFYEQYF | TGCGCCAGCAGTGCTAGGACTAGCGGGTTCTACGAGCAGTACTTC | TRBJ2-7 | TRBD2 | TRBV10-1 | NA
CASSARTEPYEQYF | TGCGCCAGCAGCGCCCGGACAGAACCTTACGAGCAGTACTTC | TRBJ2-7 | NA | TRBV5-1 | NA
CASSVGTGPNEKLFF | TGTGCCAGCAGCGTCGGGACAGGGCCTAATGAAAAACTGTTTTTT | TRBJ1-4 | TRBD1 | TRBV9 | NA
CASSPLTEPSYEQYF | TGTGCCAGCAGCCCACTGACAGAGCCCTCCTACGAGCAGTACTTC | TRBJ2-7 | NA | TRBV5-4 | NA
CASSYSAGESSYEQYF | TGTGCCAGCAGTTACTCAGCAGGGGAGAGCTCCTACGAGCAGTACTTC | TRBJ2-7 | NA | TRBV6-5 | NA
CASSALGGSPPYEQYF | TGTGCCAGCAGCGCCCTTGGCGGGAGTCCCCCCTACGAGCAGTACTTC | TRBJ2-7 | TRBD2 | TRBV9 | NA
CASSLVVVQEAFF | TGTGCCAGCAGTTTAGTGGTTGTACAGGAAGCTTTCTTT | TRBJ1-1 | NA | TRBV28 | NA